Listed below are T cell receptor beta chains from one sample, sequenced in a study of identical twins. TCRdb redid the calling of the 5' RACE reads with MiXCR, one entry per CDR3 protein. The sample yields a few hundred thousand distinct CDR3 sequences, approximately 17% seen once. Sequencing used naive T cells sorted from blood. All receptors come from a man aged 45-65 years in good health. Each CDR3 is given with its conserved first and last residue. D genes are given only for firm matches. Size is omitted from some rows. Given values are once, few, many or a class for expanded clones.

TRBD1,many,13,TRBJ1-1,TRBV24-1,CATSEKGQGRAFF,TGTGCCACCAGTGAGAAAGGACAGGGGCGAGCTTTCTTT
.,.,15,TRBJ2-7,TRBV29-1,CSVGCRRESSYEQYF,TGCAGCGTGGGTTGTAGGAGGGAAAGCTCCTACGAGCAGTACTTC
TRBD2,.,16,TRBJ2-1,TRBV7-2,CASSLALSGRANEQFF,TGTGCCAGCAGCTTAGCCCTAAGCGGGAGGGCCAATGAGCAGTTCTTC
.,few,13,TRBJ1-4,TRBV12-3/TRBV12-4,CASSLRTGRELFF,TGTGCCAGCAGTTTACGGACGGGGAGGGAACTGTTTTTT
.,few,16,TRBJ2-2,TRBV9,CASSAGRNINTGELFF,TGTGCCAGCAGCGCGGGACGCAACATTAACACCGGGGAGCTGTTTTTT
.,few,14,TRBJ2-1,TRBV5-1,CASSSRTSRGEQFF,TGCGCCAGCAGCTCTAGGACTTCTCGGGGTGAGCAGTTCTTC
TRBD1,.,13,TRBJ1-1,TRBV7-6,CASSGTGKTEAFF,TGTGCCAGCAGCGGGACAGGCAAGACTGAAGCTTTCTTT
TRBD1,many,14,TRBJ1-1,TRBV12-3/TRBV12-4,CASRSRTGRTEAFF,TGTGCCAGCAGAAGCAGGACAGGGAGGACTGAAGCTTTCTTT
.,.,15,TRBJ1-6,TRBV5-1,CASSLEGGGNSPLHF,TGCGCCAGCAGCTTGGAGGGGGGCGGCAATTCACCCCTCCACTTT
TRBD2,.,18,TRBJ2-1,TRBV4-1,CASSQLVSGGYSYNEQFF,TGCGCCAGCAGCCAATTGGTTAGCGGGGGGTACTCCTACAATGAGCAGTTCTTC
TRBD1,.,14,TRBJ2-7,TRBV9,CASSPTGVIYEQYF,TGTGCCAGCAGCCCGACAGGGGTCATCTACGAGCAGTACTTC
TRBD1,.,11,TRBJ1-2,TRBV20-1,CSARGTVGYTF,TGCAGTGCAAGGGGGACAGTCGGCTACACCTTC
.,.,14,TRBJ2-3,TRBV11-1,CASSRPSSADTQYF,TGTGCCAGCAGCAGACCTTCTAGCGCAGATACGCAGTATTTT
TRBD2,few,16,TRBJ2-7,TRBV20-1,CSASPNLAGGIYEQYF,TGCAGTGCTAGCCCCAATCTAGCGGGAGGTATCTACGAGCAGTACTTC
.,few,15,TRBJ2-2,TRBV12-3/TRBV12-4,CASSRSSSRTGELFF,TGTGCCAGCAGCCGATCCTCTAGCCGCACCGGGGAGCTGTTTTTT
.,few,18,TRBJ2-6,TRBV29-1,CSVSPGHRSGTGANVLTF,TGCAGCGTTTCCCCGGGACATAGGTCCGGCACTGGGGCCAACGTCCTGACTTTC
TRBD1,many,14,TRBJ2-7,TRBV12-3/TRBV12-4,CASSLADRGSEQYF,TGTGCCAGCAGTTTAGCTGACAGGGGGAGCGAGCAGTACTTC
TRBD2,.,14,TRBJ2-4,TRBV6-1,CASSPGLGPNIQYF,TGTGCCAGCAGTCCTGGACTAGGTCCCAACATTCAGTACTTC
.,.,16,TRBJ2-7,TRBV9,CASSVGGTLSVYEQYF,TGTGCCAGCAGCGTAGGGGGAACCCTTAGCGTTTACGAGCAGTACTTC
.,few,14,TRBJ2-6,TRBV5-6,CASSLISGANVLTF,TGTGCCAGCAGCTTGATCAGTGGGGCCAACGTCCTGACTTTC
TRBD2,few,14,TRBJ2-5,TRBV20-1,CSAAQLAGPETQYF,TGCAGTGCTGCCCAACTAGCGGGCCCAGAGACCCAGTACTTC
TRBD1,.,17,TRBJ2-1,TRBV7-2,CASSPTPGTGFNNEQFF,TGTGCCAGCAGCCCAACCCCCGGGACAGGGTTTAACAATGAGCAGTTCTTC
.,.,14,TRBJ2-5,TRBV29-1,CSVMTGGPQETQYF,TGCAGCGTGATGACCGGGGGGCCCCAAGAGACCCAGTACTTC
.,many,15,TRBJ2-7,TRBV24-1,CATSPSDSTPDEQYF,TGTGCCACCAGTCCCTCGGACAGCACCCCTGACGAGCAGTACTTC
TRBD2,many,14,TRBJ2-5,TRBV10-3,CAIGTSGGVETQYF,TGTGCCATCGGGACGAGCGGGGGGGTGGAGACCCAGTACTTC
TRBD1,.,14,TRBJ2-7,TRBV20-1,CSASTGQDFYEQYF,TGCAGTGCTAGCACCGGACAGGATTTCTACGAGCAGTACTTC
TRBD2,few,15,TRBJ2-2,TRBV2,CASSPLAGELGELFF,TGTGCCAGCAGCCCTCTAGCGGGAGAACTCGGGGAGCTGTTTTTT
.,many,15,TRBJ2-5,TRBV6-5,CASSYQDEPGETQYF,TGTGCCAGCAGTTACCAGGACGAGCCTGGGGAGACCCAGTACTTC
.,.,14,TRBJ2-4,TRBV10-3,CAISESNFDHIQYF,TGTGCCATCAGTGAGTCGAATTTCGACCACATTCAGTACTTC
TRBD2,.,15,TRBJ2-1,TRBV28,CASSRGGSYDNEQFF,TGTGCCAGCAGTCGGGGCGGGAGTTATGACAATGAGCAGTTCTTC
TRBD2,few,14,TRBJ2-5,TRBV7-2,CASSYASGRETQYF,TGTGCCAGCAGCTACGCTAGCGGCCGAGAGACCCAGTACTTC
TRBD2,.,13,TRBJ2-1,TRBV29-1,CSGAGGDYNEQFF,TGCAGCGGGGCTGGGGGGGACTACAATGAGCAGTTCTTC
TRBD2,.,16,TRBJ2-3,TRBV7-9,CATFPFGLAVTDTQYF,TGTGCCACCTTTCCATTTGGACTAGCGGTGACAGATACGCAGTATTTT
TRBD1,.,14,TRBJ2-3,TRBV12-3/TRBV12-4,CASSRGTGPDTQYF,TGTGCCAGCAGCCGGGGGACAGGGCCAGATACGCAGTATTTT
.,many,12,TRBJ2-1,TRBV7-2,CASSPGHNEQFF,TGTGCCAGCTCACCGGGCCACAATGAGCAGTTCTTC
.,few,19,TRBJ2-2,TRBV5-6,CASSLTRFTRGGRTGELFF,TGTGCCAGCAGCTTGACGAGGTTTACGAGGGGGGGCCGAACCGGGGAGCTGTTTTTT
.,.,15,TRBJ1-5,TRBV4-2,CASSQDKGSNQPQHF,TGTGCCAGCAGCCAAGATAAGGGTAGCAATCAGCCCCAGCATTTT
.,few,15,TRBJ1-1,TRBV4-2,CASSQDTDENTEAFF,TGTGCCAGCAGCCAAGATACGGACGAGAACACTGAAGCTTTCTTT
.,many,13,TRBJ1-2,TRBV27,CASSFTGQNGYTF,TGTGCCAGCAGTTTCACGGGGCAGAACGGCTACACCTTC
.,few,17,TRBJ1-5,TRBV7-6,CASSLGLGPDSNQPQHF,TGTGCCAGCAGCTTAGGTCTTGGGCCTGATAGCAATCAGCCCCAGCATTTT
.,.,16,TRBJ1-4,TRBV4-2,CASSPHPGRGNEKLFF,TGTGCCAGCAGCCCCCACCCGGGACGGGGGAATGAAAAACTGTTTTTT
TRBD1,few,14,TRBJ1-5,TRBV12-3/TRBV12-4,CASTQGDRGRPQHF,TGTGCCAGCACCCAAGGGGACAGGGGGCGGCCCCAGCATTTT
.,few,14,TRBJ2-2,TRBV13,CASSRERATGELFF,TGTGCCAGCAGTCGGGAACGGGCCACCGGGGAGCTGTTTTTT
.,many,15,TRBJ2-1,TRBV5-1,CASNRDLYSYNEQFF,TGCGCCAGCAACCGGGACTTGTACTCCTACAATGAGCAGTTCTTC
TRBD2,many,16,TRBJ2-7,TRBV25-1,CASSESTSGRASEQYF,TGTGCCAGCAGTGAGTCTACTAGCGGGAGGGCCTCCGAGCAGTACTTC
.,many,14,TRBJ1-5,TRBV3-1,CASSQSDTHQPQHF,TGTGCCAGCAGCCAATCCGACACCCATCAGCCCCAGCATTTT
TRBD1,.,14,TRBJ1-6,TRBV12-3/TRBV12-4,CASRTGTDSSPLHF,TGTGCCAGCCGAACCGGGACAGACTCTTCACCCCTCCACTTT
.,many,14,TRBJ1-2,TRBV20-1,CSASPGTGNYGYTF,TGCAGTGCTAGTCCCGGGACGGGGAACTATGGCTACACCTTC
TRBD2,many,16,TRBJ2-7,TRBV7-8,CASSFHRSGSPYEQYF,TGTGCCAGCAGCTTCCATCGGAGCGGGAGCCCCTACGAGCAGTACTTC
.,few,13,TRBJ1-1,TRBV28,CASSSGQNTEAFF,TGTGCCAGCAGTTCGGGACAGAACACTGAAGCTTTCTTT
.,few,15,TRBJ2-7,TRBV6-5,CASSYEAVGWDEQYF,TGTGCCAGCAGTTACGAGGCAGTCGGTTGGGACGAGCAGTACTTC
.,.,14,TRBJ2-3,TRBV5-1,CASSVDFYTDTQYF,TGCGCCAGCAGCGTAGACTTTTACACAGATACGCAGTATTTT
.,few,12,TRBJ2-1,TRBV5-1,CASSVVGYEQFF,TGCGCCAGCAGCGTCGTTGGTTATGAGCAGTTCTTC